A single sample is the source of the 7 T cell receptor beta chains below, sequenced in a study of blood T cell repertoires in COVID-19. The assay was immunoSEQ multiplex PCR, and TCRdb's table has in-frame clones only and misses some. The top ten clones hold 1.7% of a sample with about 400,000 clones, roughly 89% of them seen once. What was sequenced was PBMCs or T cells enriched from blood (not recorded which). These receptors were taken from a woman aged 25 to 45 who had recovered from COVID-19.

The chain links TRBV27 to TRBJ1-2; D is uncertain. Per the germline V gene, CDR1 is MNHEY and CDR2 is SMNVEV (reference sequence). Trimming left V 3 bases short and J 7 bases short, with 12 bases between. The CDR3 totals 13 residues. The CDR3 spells CASSLGGTVGYTF. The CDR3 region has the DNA TGTGCCAGCAGTTTGGGAGGAACGGTTGGCTACACCTTC.

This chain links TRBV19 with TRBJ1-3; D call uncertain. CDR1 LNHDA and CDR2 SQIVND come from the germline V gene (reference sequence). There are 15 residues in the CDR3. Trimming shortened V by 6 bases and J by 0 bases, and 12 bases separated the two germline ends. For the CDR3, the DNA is TGTGCCAGTAGGGATACAGCCTTCTCTGGAAACACCATATATTTT. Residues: CASRDTAFSGNTIYF.

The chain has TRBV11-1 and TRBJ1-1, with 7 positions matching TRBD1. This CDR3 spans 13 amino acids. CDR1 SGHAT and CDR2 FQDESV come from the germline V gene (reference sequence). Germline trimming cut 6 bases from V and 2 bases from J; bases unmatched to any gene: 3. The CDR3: CASSGQVNTEAFF. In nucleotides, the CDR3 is TGTGCCAGCAGTGGACAGGTCAACACTGAAGCTTTCTTT.

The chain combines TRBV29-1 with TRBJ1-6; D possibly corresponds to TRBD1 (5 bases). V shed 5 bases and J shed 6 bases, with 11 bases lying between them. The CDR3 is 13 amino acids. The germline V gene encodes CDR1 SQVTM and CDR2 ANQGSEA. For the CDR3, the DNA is TGCAGCGTTCAGGGAGCGGGTAATTCACCCCTCCACTTT. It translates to CSVQGAGNSPLHF.

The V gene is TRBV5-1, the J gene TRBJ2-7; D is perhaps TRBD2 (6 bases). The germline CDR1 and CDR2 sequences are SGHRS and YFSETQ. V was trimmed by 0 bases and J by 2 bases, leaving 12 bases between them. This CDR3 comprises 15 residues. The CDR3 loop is CASSLVGDSTYEQYF. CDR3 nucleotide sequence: TGCGCCAGCAGCTTGGTAGGGGACTCAACCTACGAGCAGTACTTC. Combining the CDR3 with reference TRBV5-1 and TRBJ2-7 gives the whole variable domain KAGVTQTPRYLIKTRGQQVTLSCSPISGHRSVSWYQQTPGQGLQFLFEYFSETQRNKGNFPGRFSGRQFSNSRSEMNVSTLELGDSALYLCASSLVGDSTYEQYFGPGTRLTVT.

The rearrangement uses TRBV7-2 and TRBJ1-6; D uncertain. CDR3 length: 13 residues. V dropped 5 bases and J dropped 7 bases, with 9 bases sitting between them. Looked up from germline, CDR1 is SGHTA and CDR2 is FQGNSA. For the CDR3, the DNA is TGTGCCAGCAGCCGACGGGGAAATTCACCCCTCCACTTT. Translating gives CASSRRGNSPLHF.

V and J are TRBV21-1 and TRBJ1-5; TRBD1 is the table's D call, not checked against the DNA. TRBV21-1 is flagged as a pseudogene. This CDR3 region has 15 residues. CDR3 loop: CASSKGGQGGQPQHF. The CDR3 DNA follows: TGTGCCAGCAGCAAAGGGGGACAGGGGGGGCAGCCCCAGCATTTT.